This T cell receptor beta chain was sequenced in a study of blood T cell repertoires in COVID-19. Overall study context: PBMCs, B-cell-depleted T cells, or T cells were the source of the cDNA or gDNA that made up the material.

In the study's own analysis: Estimation of nucleated cell counts was performed using reference gene primer amplification. Profiled with immunoSEQ multiplex PCR; TCRdb holds only in-frame clones, not every one. The V and J calls and clone size are taken from that table; D and trimming were inferred from the DNA. The sample gives 30,000 to 45,000 clones, approximately 78% of which show up once; under 45% is in the top ten. The sample consisted of peripheral blood. The origin of this receptor is a human donor in a cohort sampled during active or convalescent COVID-19. The donor label of this sample is uncertain.

In DNA form, the CDR3 reads TGTGCCAGCAGCTTGCAGGGGCCTGAAGCTTTCTTT. Its protein is CASSLQGPEAFF. J is TRBJ1-1 and V is TRBV7-9; a weak D match, TRBD1 (6 bases). This CDR3 has 12 amino acids. The V and J ends lost 3 bases and 6 bases respectively, with 8 bases between them. Germline-derived CDR1 and CDR2 are SEHNR and FQNEAQ (reference sequence).